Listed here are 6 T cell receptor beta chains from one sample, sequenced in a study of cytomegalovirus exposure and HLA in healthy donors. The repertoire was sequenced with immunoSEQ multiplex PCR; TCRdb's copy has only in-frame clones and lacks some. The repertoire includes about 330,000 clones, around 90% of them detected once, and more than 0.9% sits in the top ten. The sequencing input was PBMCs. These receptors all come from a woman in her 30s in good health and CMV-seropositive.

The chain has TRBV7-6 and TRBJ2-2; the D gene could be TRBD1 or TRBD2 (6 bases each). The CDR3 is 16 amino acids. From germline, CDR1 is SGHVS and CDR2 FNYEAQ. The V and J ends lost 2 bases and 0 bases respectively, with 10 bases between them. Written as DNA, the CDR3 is TGTGCCAGCAGCTTAATCGGGGGCCCGAACACCGGGGAGCTGTTTTTT. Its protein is CASSLIGGPNTGELFF.

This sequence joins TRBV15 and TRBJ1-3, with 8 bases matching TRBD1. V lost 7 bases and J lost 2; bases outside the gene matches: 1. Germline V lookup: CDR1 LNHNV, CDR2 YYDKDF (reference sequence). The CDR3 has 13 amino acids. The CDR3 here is CATTQGAGNTIYF. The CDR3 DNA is TGTGCCACCACACAGGGGGCTGGAAACACCATATATTTT.

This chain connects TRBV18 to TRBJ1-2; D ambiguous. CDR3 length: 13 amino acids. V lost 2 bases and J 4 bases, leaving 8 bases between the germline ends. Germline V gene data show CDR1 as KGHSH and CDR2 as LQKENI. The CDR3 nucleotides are TGTGCCAGCTCACCAGGCTCACCCTATGGCTACACCTTC. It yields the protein CASSPGSPYGYTF.

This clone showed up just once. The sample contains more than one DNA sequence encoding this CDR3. The CDR3 loop is CASSLTSGRGTGELFF. The CDR3 DNA sequence: TGTGCCAGCAGTTTGACTAGCGGGAGGGGCACCGGGGAGCTGTTTTTT. V and J are TRBV27 and TRBJ2-2, with 14 bases lining up with TRBD2. V was pared by 3 bases and J by 4 bases, with 1 base of the junction left unmatched. Germline assignment: CDR1 MNHEY and CDR2 SMNVEV (reference sequence). The CDR3 is 16 amino acids.

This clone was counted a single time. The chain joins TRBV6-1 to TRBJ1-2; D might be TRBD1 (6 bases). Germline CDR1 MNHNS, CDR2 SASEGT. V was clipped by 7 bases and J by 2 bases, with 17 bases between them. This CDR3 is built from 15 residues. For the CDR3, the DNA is TGTGCCAGCACCGACAGCACAGGGTCCAACTATGGCTACACCTTC. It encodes CASTDSTGSNYGYTF.

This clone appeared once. The CDR3 nucleotides read TGTGCCAGCAGTTTATATTTCGGGGCAGCGAATCAGCCCCAGCATTTT. It encodes CASSLYFGAANQPQHF. This sequence joins TRBV27 and TRBJ1-5; D possibly corresponds to TRBD1 (5 bases). The V gene lost 1 base and the J gene lost 4 bases, with 14 bases spanning the gap. Germline lookup yields CDR1 MNHEY and CDR2 SMNVEV (reference sequence). The CDR3 extends over 16 amino acids.